This T cell receptor (beta chain) was recorded in a study of T cells in localized non-small cell lung cancer. Study results and limitations: Tumor trailed uninvolved adjacent lung in T cell clonality, which peaked there. There were a median around 59 of the top 100 tumor clones appearing in adjacent lung.

To note about this clone: What it recognizes is unknown.

Some clones are missing from TCRdb's copy, which holds only in-frame ones; the method was immunoSEQ multiplex PCR. The sample yields roughly 11,000 clones, approximately 31% seen once. The TCR comes from a man aged 35-75 years with stage I lung adenocarcinoma. The sample was lung tumor tissue, taken before any cancer treatment.

As DNA, the CDR3 is TGTGCCAGCAGCGCGCCAGGGCCGAGAGAGCAGTACTTC. This codes for CASSAPGPREQYF. The chain has TRBV6-8 and TRBJ2-7; possible D gene TRBD1, 5 bases. This CDR3 is built from 13 residues. Germline values: CDR1 MNHGY, CDR2 SAAAGT. Trimming pared 6 bases from V and 7 bases from J, leaving 16 bases between.